Listed here are 19 T cell receptor beta chains from one sample, sequenced in a study of blood T cell repertoires in COVID-19. Measured with immunoSEQ multiplex PCR; TCRdb has only the in-frame clones, and not every one. The sample lists 25,000 to 30,000 clones; 65% to 70% were seen once. The sample consisted of peripheral blood. All receptors derive from a human donor in a cohort sampled during active COVID-19.

The CDR3 reads CASSSGLAGNEQFF. Written as DNA, the CDR3 is TGCGCCAGCAGCTCCGGACTAGCGGGCAATGAGCAGTTCTTC. The chain links TRBV5-1 to TRBJ2-1, with 11 positions matching TRBD2. The CDR3 consists of 14 residues. The J segment lost 6 bases and the V segment lost 3 bases, leaving 2 bases of the junction unmatched. The germline CDR1 and CDR2 sequences are SGHRS and YFSETQ.

The CDR3 sequence is CASSLAGGPNEQFF. In DNA form, the CDR3 reads TGTGCCAGCAGTTTAGCGGGAGGCCCCAATGAGCAGTTCTTC. This chain uses TRBV27 with TRBJ2-1, with TRBD2 matching over 8 bases. The trim removed 2 bases at V and 6 bases at J, leaving 3 bases unmatched. CDR3 length equals 14 residues. Germline lookup yields CDR1 MNHEY and CDR2 SMNVEV (reference sequence).

The gene calls are TRBV5-1 and TRBJ2-3; D may be TRBD2 (6 bases). The germline CDR1 and CDR2 sequences are SGHRS and YFSETQ. Trimming removed 4 bases at V and 3 bases at J, with 18 bases between. The CDR3 loop spans 16 amino acids. CDR3: CASSLRGGVETDTQYF. The CDR3 DNA is TGCGCCAGCAGCCTCCGTGGAGGGGTCGAAACAGATACGCAGTATTTT.

This chain joins TRBV6-6 and TRBJ2-1; 7 bases are a match to TRBD2. The germline V gene encodes CDR1 MNHNY and CDR2 SVGAGI (reference sequence). The CDR3 has 13 amino acids. Germline trimming cut 8 bases from V and 7 bases from J; bases unmatched to any gene: 8. The CDR3 region is CASRLAGGNEQFF. The CDR3 bases are TGTGCCAGCCGACTAGCTGGGGGGAATGAGCAGTTCTTC.

The V call is TRBV6-5, the J call TRBJ1-2; TRBD1 agrees at 7 bases. CDR1 is MNHEY, CDR2 SVGAGI, per germline. The CDR3 runs 12 residues. Losses at the gene ends were 6 bases for V and 5 bases for J; bases not matched to a gene: 3. DNA of the CDR3: TGTGCCAGCAGCCCACAGGGGTATGGCTACACCTTC. Protein product: CASSPQGYGYTF.

Turning to this clone: The junction differs from germline at one of its ends, possibly a read error. V gene TRBV5-6 combines with J gene TRBJ1-2; D unresolved. CDR1 and CDR2 (germline): SGHDT, YYEEEE. The CDR3 length is 12 residues. The CDR3 loop is CASSLVTVGYAF. The CDR3 DNA reads as TGTGCCAGCAGCTTGGTGACCGTGGGCTACGCCTTC. The full variable domain, its missing parts supplied by reference TRBV5-6 and TRBJ1-2, is DAGVTQSPTHLIKTRGQQVTLRCSPKSGHDTVSWYQQALGQGPQFIFQYYEEEERQRGNFPDRFSGHQFPNYSSELNVNALLLGDSALYLCASSLVTVGYAFGSGTRLTVV.

The sample holds a few counts of this clone. The rearrangement uses TRBV7-2 and TRBJ2-7, with 10 bases that match TRBD2. The germline CDR1 and CDR2 sequences are SGHTA and FQGNSA. The CDR3 runs to 15 residues. V lost 1 base, J lost 8 bases, and 8 bases stayed unmatched. CDR3 sequence (DNA): TGTGCCAGCAGCTTAGGTTCTAGCGGGGGCGAAAAGCAGTACTTC. Translation: CASSLGSSGGEKQYF. Drawing the rest from reference TRBV7-2 and TRBJ2-7, the complete variable domain is GAGVSQSPSNKVTEKGKDVELRCDPISGHTALYWYRQSLGQGLEFLIYFQGNSAPDKSGLPSDRFSAERTGGSVSTLTIQRTQQEDSAVYLCASSLGSSGGEKQYFGPGTRLTVT.

V gene TRBV4-2 combines with J gene TRBJ1-2, with 7 nucleotides matching TRBD1. CDR1 LGHNA and CDR2 YNFKEQ come from the germline V gene. The V and J ends lost 3 bases and 6 bases, in that order; junction bases with no gene match: 19. The CDR3 sequence is 18 residues long. The DNA of the CDR3 is TGTGCCAGCAGCCATTTACAGGCAGGGGGAGCGCAAAGGAATGGCTACACCTTC. Its translation: CASSHLQAGGAQRNGYTF.

The chain links TRBV25-1 to TRBJ1-2, with TRBD1 identical over 9 bases. In germline, CDR1 is MGHDK, CDR2 SYGVNS. This CDR3 spans 14 amino acids. Trimming took 6 bases from V and 4 from J; bases not matched to a gene: 6. The CDR3: CASRPTGGGYGYTF. CDR3 coding DNA: TGTGCCAGCAGGCCTACAGGGGGCGGCTATGGCTACACCTTC.

The rearrangement links TRBV7-2 to TRBJ2-7; D is perhaps TRBD2 (7 bases). Trimming shortened V by 3 bases and J by 10 bases, and 16 bases separated the two germline ends. This CDR3 has 13 amino acids. CDR1 and CDR2 (germline): SGHTA, FQGNSA. CDR3 sequence (DNA): TGTGCCAGCAGCTTGGGGGGGCGAGAACGCCAGTACTTC. Translated, it gives CASSLGGRERQYF.

This clone has a handful of counts. The rearrangement links TRBV24-1 to TRBJ1-2, with 8 bases fitting TRBD1. The CDR3 sequence is 15 residues long. The V and J ends lost 5 bases and 4 bases, in that order; junction bases with no gene match: 8. Germline CDR1 reads KGHDR; CDR2 reads SFDVKD. CDR3 sequence reads: CATSGMAGGIYGYTF. As DNA, the CDR3 is TGTGCCACCAGTGGTATGGCAGGGGGCATCTATGGCTACACCTTC.

The table lists this clone with a count of one. The chain links TRBV28 to TRBJ2-1; no clear D. The V gene lost 6 bases and the J gene lost 0 bases, with 15 bases spanning the gap. The germline gives CDR1 MDHEN, CDR2 SYDVKM. The CDR3 sequence is 16 residues long. The CDR3 nucleotides read TGTGCCAGCAGGACTCCAGTTCTTAGCTCCTACAATGAGCAGTTCTTC. Its translation: CASRTPVLSSYNEQFF.

V gene TRBV27 combines with J gene TRBJ2-5; TRBD2 aligns across 10 bases. The CDR3 has 14 residues. V dropped 6 bases and J dropped 5; count of bases not matched to a gene: 6. From germline, CDR1 is MNHEY and CDR2 SMNVEV (reference sequence). The CDR3 DNA is TGTGCCAGCAGGATAGCGGGGGGCGGGGAGACCCAGTACTTC. Protein product: CASRIAGGGETQYF.

In its sample, this clone was seen a few times. V is TRBV7-9 and J is TRBJ2-5; D uncertain. Germline CDR1 SEHNR, CDR2 FQNEAQ (reference sequence). This CDR3 is built from 13 residues. V lost 1 base, J lost 1 base, and 4 bases lay in between. Here the CDR3 DNA reads TGTGCCAGCAGCTTAGTCGGCCAAGAGACCCAGTACTTC. Its protein product is CASSLVGQETQYF.

This rearrangement joins TRBV15 to TRBJ2-3; D unclear. Trimming pared 3 bases from V and 3 bases from J, leaving 7 bases between. In germline, CDR1 is LNHNV, CDR2 YYDKDF (reference sequence). CDR3 length: 13 amino acids. The CDR3 sequence: CATSRAPTDTQYF. The DNA of the CDR3 is TGTGCCACCAGCAGGGCCCCAACAGATACGCAGTATTTT.

The chain combines TRBV14 with TRBJ2-1; 11 nucleotides match TRBD2. Trimming at V came to 4 bases and at J to 8 bases, leaving 7 bases not matched to a gene. The V gene's germline CDR1 is SGHDN and CDR2 FVKESK. The CDR3 totals 15 residues. The CDR3 here is CASSPTSGTLDEQFF. In DNA, the CDR3 is TGTGCCAGCAGCCCGACTAGCGGGACACTCGATGAGCAGTTCTTC.

This clone was counted once. The chain employs TRBV15 and TRBJ2-5; 12 bases line up with TRBD2. The germline V gene encodes CDR1 LNHNV and CDR2 YYDKDF (reference sequence). The J segment lost 4 bases and the V segment lost 3 bases, leaving 12 bases of the junction unmatched. The CDR3 is 18 amino acids. This chain's CDR3 is CATSSSLAGGPFVETQYF. The CDR3 DNA follows: TGTGCCACCAGCAGTTCGCTAGCGGGGGGGCCTTTCGTAGAGACCCAGTACTTC.

This chain links TRBV5-4 with TRBJ2-7, with D possibly being TRBD2 (5 bases). This CDR3 comprises 13 residues. The V end was cut by 2 bases, the J end by 5 bases, with 11 bases between. Germline CDR1 and CDR2: SGHNT and YYREEE (reference sequence). CDR3 DNA sequence: TGTGCCAGCAGCTTAGGGAGCGGCGACGAGCAGTACTTC. Amino acids: CASSLGSGDEQYF.

The sample holds a few counts of this clone. The chain links TRBV6-7 to TRBJ2-7; D unclear. TRBV6-7 is sorted into the ORF group, with uncertain function. The CDR3 length is 19 residues. V shed 2 bases and J shed 0 bases, with 23 bases lying between them. This chain's CDR3 is CASSYDGAHLTRDSYEQYF. As DNA, the CDR3 is TGTGCCAGCAGTTACGACGGAGCCCATCTAACCAGAGACTCCTACGAGCAGTACTTC.